The rows below give T cell receptor beta chains drawn from one sample of a study of T cells after yellow fever vaccination. Using its own MiXCR run on the 5' RACE reads, TCRdb lists one record per CDR3 protein. The data show 340,000 or so distinct CDR3 sequences, around 12% seen once. The starting material was CD4+ T cells sorted from PBMCs, obtained 15 days after the yellow fever booster vaccination. These receptors were collected from a man aged 18 to 30 who received the YFV17D yellow fever vaccine. Both conserved end residues are part of each CDR3.

TRBV4-2,CASSPLSGGRGRSNQPQHF
TRBV4-2,CASSQEPGSWQFF
TRBV4-1,CASSIQSKGRQETQYF
TRBV29-1,CSAGQGDEQFF
TRBV28,CASSLLPSGVTGELFF
TRBV7-2,CASSLEGVGTEAFF
TRBV3-1,CASSQGVNDQPQHF
TRBV10-3,CAISDSGNQPQHF
TRBV27,CASSLGSGNYGYTF
TRBV5-1,CASSSMTGGSADTQYF
TRBV5-1,CASSEDPGPETQYF
TRBV12-3/TRBV12-4,CASSSSGLAGVQQYF
TRBV5-5,CASSRGGPRINSNQPQHF
TRBV7-2,CASRVHRDGAEAFF
TRBV27,CASSPRLARGDEQFF
TRBV7-8,CASSLGQGRREQYF
TRBV6-2/TRBV6-3,CASSRPDTQYF